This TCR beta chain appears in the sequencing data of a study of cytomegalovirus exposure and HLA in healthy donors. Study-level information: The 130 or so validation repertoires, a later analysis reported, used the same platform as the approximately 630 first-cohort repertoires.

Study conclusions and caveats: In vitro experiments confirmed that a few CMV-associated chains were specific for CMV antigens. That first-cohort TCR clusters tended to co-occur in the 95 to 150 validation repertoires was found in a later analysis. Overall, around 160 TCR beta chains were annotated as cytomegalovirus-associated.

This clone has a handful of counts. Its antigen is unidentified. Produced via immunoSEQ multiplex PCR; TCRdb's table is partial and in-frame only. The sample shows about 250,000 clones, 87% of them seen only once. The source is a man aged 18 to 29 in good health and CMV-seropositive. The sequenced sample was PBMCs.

The CDR3 protein is CASSIGGWEAFF. In DNA, the CDR3 is TGTGCCAGTAGTATCGGGGGCTGGGAAGCTTTCTTT. This sequence joins TRBV19 and TRBJ1-1; D might be TRBD1 (6 bases). In germline, CDR1 is LNHDA, CDR2 SQIVND (reference sequence). Trimming stripped 3 bases from V and 8 bases from J, with 10 bases between. The CDR3 length is 12 residues.